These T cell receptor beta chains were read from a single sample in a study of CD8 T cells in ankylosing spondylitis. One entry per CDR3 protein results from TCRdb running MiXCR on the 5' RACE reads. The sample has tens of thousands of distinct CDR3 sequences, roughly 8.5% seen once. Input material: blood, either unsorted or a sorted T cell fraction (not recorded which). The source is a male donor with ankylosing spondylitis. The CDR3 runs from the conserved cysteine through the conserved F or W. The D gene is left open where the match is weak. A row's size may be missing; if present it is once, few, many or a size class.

CASSLALDRAGGYTF,TGCGCCAGCAGCTTGGCCCTGGACAGGGCTGGTGGCTACACCTTC,TRBJ1-2,many,TRBV5-1,TRBD1
CASSVAGVNEQFF,TGTGCCAGCAGCGTAGCGGGAGTCAATGAGCAGTTCTTC,TRBJ2-1,many,TRBV12-3/TRBV12-4,TRBD2
CASSQELVGYSNQPQHF,TGTGCCAGCAGCCAAGAGTTGGTGGGATATAGCAATCAGCCCCAGCATTTT,TRBJ1-5,many,TRBV3-1,NA
CSVAGPGANVLTF,TGCAGCGTTGCTGGTCCCGGGGCCAACGTCCTGACTTTC,TRBJ2-6,NA,TRBV29-1,NA
CASSLGVGVLPPPNYGYTF,TGTGCCAGCAGCTTAGGGGTGGGGGTCCTACCGCCCCCTAACTATGGCTACACCTTC,TRBJ1-2,NA,TRBV7-8,NA
CASSHQGNEQFF,TGTGCCAGCAGCCATCAGGGTAATGAGCAGTTCTTC,TRBJ2-1,few,TRBV3-1,NA
CASSSRGGSEFF,TGTGCCAGCAGTTCCCGTGGCGGGAGCGAGTTCTTC,TRBJ2-1,few,TRBV28,TRBD2
CASSLGSPDSGNTIYF,TGTGCCAGCAGTTTAGGCAGTCCAGATTCTGGAAACACCATATATTTT,TRBJ1-3,few,TRBV27,NA
CASSSRVSSANEQFF,TGTGCCAGCAGTTCCCGGGTCTCATCCGCCAATGAGCAGTTCTTC,TRBJ2-1,few,TRBV27,NA
CASSLSRGNEQFF,TGTGCCAGCAGTCTTAGCAGGGGCAATGAGCAGTTCTTC,TRBJ2-1,many,TRBV12-3/TRBV12-4,NA
CASSLVVSPDTQYF,TGTGCCAGCAGCTTAGTCGTGTCCCCAGATACGCAGTATTTT,TRBJ2-3,NA,TRBV7-9,NA
CASSLGLAQSETQYF,TGTGCCAGCAGCTTAGGACTAGCGCAGAGCGAGACCCAGTACTTC,TRBJ2-5,few,TRBV13,TRBD2
CASSSVTISGSSYEQYF,TGTGCCAGCAGCTCAGTTACTATTAGCGGGAGCTCCTACGAGCAGTACTTC,TRBJ2-7,many,TRBV13,TRBD2
CSARARWADTQYF,TGCAGTGCTAGAGCCCGATGGGCAGATACGCAGTATTTT,TRBJ2-3,many,TRBV20-1,NA
CASSLVEGSGANVLTF,TGTGCCAGCAGCTTAGTGGAGGGAAGTGGGGCCAACGTCCTGACTTTC,TRBJ2-6,many,TRBV5-5,NA
CASSLEVKSKPSGNTIYF,TGTGCCAGCAGCTTAGAAGTCAAATCCAAACCCTCTGGAAACACCATATATTTT,TRBJ1-3,NA,TRBV7-7,NA
CASSIIPPKVTLRNEQFF,TGTGCCAGTAGTATCATCCCGCCCAAGGTAACGCTTAGGAATGAGCAGTTCTTC,TRBJ2-1,few,TRBV19,NA
CAGVRPNTEAFF,TGTGCCGGGGTACGGCCGAACACTGAAGCTTTCTTT,TRBJ1-1,NA,TRBV30,NA
CASSPTTAGKGYTF,TGTGCCAGCAGCCCCACCACAGCGGGGAAGGGCTACACCTTC,TRBJ1-2,NA,TRBV5-6,NA
CASSLENSGYGYTF,TGTGCCAGCAGCTTAGAAAACAGCGGCTATGGCTACACCTTC,TRBJ1-2,NA,TRBV7-8,NA
CASSQAQPGLAGGNSYNEQFF,TGCGCCAGCAGCCAAGCCCAACCAGGACTAGCGGGAGGGAACTCCTACAATGAGCAGTTCTTC,TRBJ2-1,few,TRBV4-1,TRBD2
CASSQSDYTEAFF,TGTGCCAGCAGCCAGTCCGACTACACTGAAGCTTTCTTT,TRBJ1-1,many,TRBV3-1,NA
CASSRQAPFTTDTQYF,TGTGCCAGCAGCAGACAAGCTCCCTTCACCACAGATACGCAGTATTTT,TRBJ2-3,few,TRBV5-6,NA
CASSQVELVMGNEQFF,TGCGCCAGCAGCCAAGTTGAATTAGTGATGGGCAATGAGCAGTTCTTC,TRBJ2-1,many,TRBV4-1,NA
CASSLRDEQYF,TGTGCCAGCAGCTTAAGGGACGAGCAGTACTTC,TRBJ2-7,few,TRBV5-6,NA
CASSVVGSGSPYNEQFF,TGTGCCAGCAGCGTAGTGGGTAGCGGGAGTCCCTACAATGAGCAGTTCTTC,TRBJ2-1,many,TRBV9,TRBD2
CSVEDRSNYGYTF,TGCAGCGTTGAAGACAGAAGTAACTATGGCTACACCTTC,TRBJ1-2,many,TRBV29-1,NA
CASSPRLAGEVEQFF,TGTGCCAGCAGCCCTCGACTAGCGGGGGAGGTTGAGCAGTTCTTC,TRBJ2-1,NA,TRBV13,TRBD2
CASSPLLADTQYF,TGTGCCAGCAGTCCGCTACTAGCGGATACGCAGTATTTT,TRBJ2-3,NA,TRBV27,TRBD2
CASTQGNYGYTF,TGTGCCAGCACTCAGGGGAACTATGGCTACACCTTC,TRBJ1-2,NA,TRBV2,NA
CSVTGTGVSYEQYF,TGCAGCGTAACGGGGACAGGGGTTTCCTACGAGCAGTACTTC,TRBJ2-7,NA,TRBV29-1,TRBD1
CASSEGLSGLRNEQFF,TGTGCCAGCAGTGAGGGGCTCTCGGGACTTCGCAATGAGCAGTTCTTC,TRBJ2-1,many,TRBV6-1,NA
CASSLRLAVYEQFF,TGTGCCAGCAGCTTGCGACTAGCGGTATATGAGCAGTTCTTC,TRBJ2-1,few,TRBV5-6,TRBD2
CASSSRTAYGYTF,TGCGCCAGCAGCTCGCGGACAGCCTATGGCTACACCTTC,TRBJ1-2,few,TRBV5-1,NA
CASSGRTGVDTEAFF,TGCGCCAGCAGCGGTCGGACAGGGGTCGACACTGAAGCTTTCTTT,TRBJ1-1,many,TRBV5-1,TRBD1
CASTAAGVNTEAFF,TGTGCCAGCACCGCTGCGGGGGTGAACACTGAAGCTTTCTTT,TRBJ1-1,few,TRBV7-8,NA
CASSEQGPNTEAFF,TGTGCCAGCAGTGAACAGGGGCCGAACACTGAAGCTTTCTTT,TRBJ1-1,many,TRBV12-3/TRBV12-4,TRBD1
CAISEPGTGTPEAFF,TGTGCCATCAGTGAACCCGGGACAGGGACCCCTGAAGCTTTCTTT,TRBJ1-1,few,TRBV10-3,TRBD1
CASSSAGTGRGYTF,TGTGCCAGCAGTTCCGCCGGGACAGGGCGAGGCTACACCTTC,TRBJ1-2,many,TRBV12-3/TRBV12-4,TRBD1
CASSQEEGPYEQYF,TGTGCCAGCAGCCAAGAGGAGGGCCCCTACGAGCAGTACTTC,TRBJ2-7,few,TRBV3-1,NA